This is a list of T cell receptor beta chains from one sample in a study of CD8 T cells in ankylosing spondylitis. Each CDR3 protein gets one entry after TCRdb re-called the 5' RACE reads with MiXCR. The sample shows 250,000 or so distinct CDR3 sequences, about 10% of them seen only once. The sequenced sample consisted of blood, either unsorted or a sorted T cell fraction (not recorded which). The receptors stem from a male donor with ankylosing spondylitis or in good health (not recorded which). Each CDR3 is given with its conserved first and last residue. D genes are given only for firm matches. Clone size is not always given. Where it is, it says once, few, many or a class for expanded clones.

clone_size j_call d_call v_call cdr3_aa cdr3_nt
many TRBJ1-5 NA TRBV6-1 CASSERGQQPQHF TGTGCCAGCAGTGAACGGGGTCAACAGCCCCAGCATTTT
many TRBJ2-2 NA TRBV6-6 CASSIPNTGLFF TGTGCCAGCAGTATTCCAAACACGGGGCTGTTTTTT
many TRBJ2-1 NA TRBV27 CASTRQIRFNEQFF TGTGCCAGCACCAGGCAGATTCGATTCAATGAGCAGTTCTTC
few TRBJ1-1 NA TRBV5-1 CASSPRTPIGAFF TGCGCCAGCAGCCCCCGGACACCCATTGGAGCTTTCTTT
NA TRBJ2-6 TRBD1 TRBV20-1 CRGPAQGSGTASGANVLTF TGCAGGGGCCCTGCTCAGGGCTCCGGGACAGCCTCTGGGGCCAACGTCCTGACTTTC
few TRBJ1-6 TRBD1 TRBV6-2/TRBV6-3 CASRNNPGQGWSPLHF TGTGCCAGCAGAAATAACCCGGGACAGGGTTGGTCACCCCTCCACTTT
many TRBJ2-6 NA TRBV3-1 CASSQDSSGSGANVLTF TGTGCCAGCAGCCAGGACAGTAGTGGCTCTGGGGCCAACGTCCTGACTTTC
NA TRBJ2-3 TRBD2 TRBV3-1 CASSQELAGGPGDTQYF TGTGCCAGCAGCCAAGAGCTAGCGGGAGGGCCCGGAGATACGCAGTATTTT
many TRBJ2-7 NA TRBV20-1 CSARDSADYEQYF TGCAGTGCTAGAGATTCCGCGGACTACGAGCAGTACTTC
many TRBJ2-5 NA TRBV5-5 CASSLFGGSETQYF TGTGCCAGCAGCTTGTTTGGGGGGTCCGAGACCCAGTACTTC